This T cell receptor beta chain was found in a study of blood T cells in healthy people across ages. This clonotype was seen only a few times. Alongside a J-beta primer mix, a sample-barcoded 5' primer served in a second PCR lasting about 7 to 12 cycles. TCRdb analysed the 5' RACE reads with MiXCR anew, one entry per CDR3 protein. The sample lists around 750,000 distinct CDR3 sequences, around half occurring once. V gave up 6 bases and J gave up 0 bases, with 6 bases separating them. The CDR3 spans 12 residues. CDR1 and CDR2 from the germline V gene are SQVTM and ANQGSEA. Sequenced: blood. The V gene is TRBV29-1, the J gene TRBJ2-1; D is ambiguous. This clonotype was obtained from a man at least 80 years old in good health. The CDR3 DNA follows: TGCAGCGTGCGGCCCTCCTACAATGAGCAGTTCTTC. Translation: CSVRPSYNEQFF.